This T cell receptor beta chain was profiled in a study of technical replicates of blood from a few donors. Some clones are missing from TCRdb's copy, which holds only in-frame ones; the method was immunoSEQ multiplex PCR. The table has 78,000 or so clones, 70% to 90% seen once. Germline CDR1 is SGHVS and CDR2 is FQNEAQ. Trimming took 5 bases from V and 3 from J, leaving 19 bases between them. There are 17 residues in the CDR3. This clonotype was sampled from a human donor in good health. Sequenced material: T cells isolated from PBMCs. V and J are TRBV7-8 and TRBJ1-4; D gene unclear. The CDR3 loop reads CASSPQVGSSANEKLFF. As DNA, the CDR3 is TGTGCCAGCAGCCCACAAGTTGGCAGTTCAGCTAATGAAAAACTGTTTTTT.